The entry below gives a single T cell receptor beta chain sequence along with its context. This sample is drawn from a study of blood T cell repertoires in COVID-19. Some clones are missing from TCRdb's copy, which holds only in-frame ones; the method was immunoSEQ multiplex PCR. The sample records about 260,000 clones, about 87% being singletons. Cohort allocation depended upon clinical history that participants reported. Exposed volunteers were people who met a COVID-19 case within 2 weeks before study entry. The J segment lost 6 bases and the V segment lost 4 bases, leaving 5 bases of the junction unmatched. This CDR3 contains 15 residues. Germline V lookup: CDR1 KGHSH, CDR2 LQKENI.

This clonotype was sampled from a woman in her 40s who had been exposed to COVID-19. The V and J genes are TRBV18 and TRBJ1-4; 10 bases are shared with TRBD1. Sequenced input: PBMCs or T cells enriched from blood (not recorded which). The CDR3 DNA sequence: TGTGCCAGCTCACTCAGGGACAGGGGCGATGAAAAACTGTTTTTT. Protein: CASSLRDRGDEKLFF.